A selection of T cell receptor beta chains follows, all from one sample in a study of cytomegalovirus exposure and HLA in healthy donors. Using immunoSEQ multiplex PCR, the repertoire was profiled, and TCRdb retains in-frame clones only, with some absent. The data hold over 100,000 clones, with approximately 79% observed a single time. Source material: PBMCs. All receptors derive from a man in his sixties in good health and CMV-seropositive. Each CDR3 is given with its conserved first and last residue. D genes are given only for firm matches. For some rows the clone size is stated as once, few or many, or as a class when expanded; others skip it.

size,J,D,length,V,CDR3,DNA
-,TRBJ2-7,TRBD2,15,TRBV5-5,CASSLSGGISYEQYF,TGTGCCAGCAGCCTGAGCGGGGGGATCTCCTACGAGCAGTACTTC
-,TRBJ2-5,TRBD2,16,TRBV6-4,CASSPGTSGGEETQYF,TGTGCCAGCAGTCCCGGGACTAGCGGGGGCGAAGAGACCCAGTACTTC
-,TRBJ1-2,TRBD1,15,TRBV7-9,CASSLGDRGPYGYTF,TGTGCCAGCAGCTTAGGTGACAGGGGGCCTTATGGCTACACCTTC
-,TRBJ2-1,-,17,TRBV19,CASSIGAGRLSYNEQFF,TGTGCCAGTAGTATAGGTGCGGGCCGACTCTCCTACAATGAGCAGTTCTTC
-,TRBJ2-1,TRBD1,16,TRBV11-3,CASSHGIGQVNNEQFF,TGTGCCAGCAGCCACGGGATCGGACAGGTGAACAATGAGCAGTTCTTC
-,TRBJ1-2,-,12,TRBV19,CASSTTVYGYTF,TGTGCCAGTTCGACGACAGTCTATGGCTACACCTTC
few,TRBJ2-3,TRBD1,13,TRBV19,CASKKTGDDSQYF,TGTGCCAGTAAAAAGACAGGGGACGATTCGCAGTATTTT
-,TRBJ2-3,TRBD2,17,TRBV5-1,CASSLVGLAGGGDTQYF,TGCGCCAGCAGCTTGGTAGGGCTAGCGGGGGGCGGTGATACGCAGTATTTT
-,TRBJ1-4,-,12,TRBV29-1,CSVGGPREKLFF,TGCAGCGTTGGGGGGCCAAGGGAAAAACTGTTTTTT
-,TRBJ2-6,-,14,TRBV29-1,CSVEKGNGANVLTF,TGCAGCGTTGAAAAGGGGAACGGGGCCAACGTCCTGACTTTC
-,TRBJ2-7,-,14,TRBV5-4,CASSEVEGSYEQYF,TGTGCCAGCAGTGAGGTAGAGGGCTCCTACGAGCAGTACTTC
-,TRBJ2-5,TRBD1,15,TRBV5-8,CASSLGGTVQETQYF,TGTGCCAGCAGCTTGGGAGGGACAGTCCAAGAGACCCAGTACTTC
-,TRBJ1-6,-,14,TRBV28,CASIRSLGGSPLHF,TGTGCCAGCATTCGGAGTCTCGGAGGTTCACCCCTCCACTTT
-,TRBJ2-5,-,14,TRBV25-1,CASSVYRTAETQYF,TGTGCCAGCAGTGTATACCGGACAGCCGAGACCCAGTACTTC
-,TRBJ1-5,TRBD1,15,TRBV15,CATSRDRGPLEPQHF,TGTGCCACTTCCAGGGACAGGGGTCCTCTTGAGCCCCAGCATTTT
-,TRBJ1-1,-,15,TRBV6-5,CASSYSRAVNTEAFF,TGTGCCAGCAGTTACTCGAGGGCAGTTAACACTGAAGCTTTCTTT
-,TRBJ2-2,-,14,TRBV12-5,CASGLLANTGELFF,TGTGCTAGTGGTTTGTTAGCGAACACCGGGGAGCTGTTTTTT
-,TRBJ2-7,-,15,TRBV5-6,CASSSLALQGYEQYF,TGTGCCAGCAGCTCATTGGCCTTACAGGGCTACGAGCAGTACTTC
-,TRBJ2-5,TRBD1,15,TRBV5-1,CASSLESTGVKTQYF,TGCGCCAGCAGCTTGGAATCAACAGGGGTAAAGACCCAGTACTTC
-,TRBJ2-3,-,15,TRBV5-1,CASSWTQGNTGTQYF,TGCGCCAGCAGCTGGACCCAGGGAAACACAGGTACGCAGTATTTT
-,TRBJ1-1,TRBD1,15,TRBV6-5,CASSYPGQGYTEAFF,TGTGCCAGCAGTTACCCGGGACAGGGTTACACTGAAGCTTTCTTT
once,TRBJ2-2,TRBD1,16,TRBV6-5,CASSYSVDRGRGELFF,TGTGCCAGCAGTTACTCGGTGGACAGGGGGCGCGGGGAGCTGTTTTTT
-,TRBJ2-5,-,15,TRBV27,CASSFRYGSQETQYF,TGTGCCAGCAGTTTTCGGTATGGTAGTCAAGAGACCCAGTACTTC
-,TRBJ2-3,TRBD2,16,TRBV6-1,CASSEASSGVPDTQYF,TGTGCCAGCAGTGAAGCATCCAGCGGGGTTCCAGATACGCAGTATTTT